These T cell receptor beta chains were read from a single sample in a study of CXCR3-negative and CXCR3-positive naive CD8 T cells. Each CDR3 protein gets one entry in TCRdb, which reprocessed the 5' RACE reads and gives no DNA. This table holds roughly 65,000 distinct CDR3 sequences. What was sequenced was naive CXCR3+ CD8+ T cells from blood. The receptors derive from a human donor in good health. Some clones in this sample may be carry-over from other donors' samples. Both conserved end residues are part of each CDR3.

V	J	CDR3
TRBV7-3	TRBJ2-3	CASSPGLTSTDTQYF
TRBV4-3	TRBJ2-1	CASSQAARAPTYNEQFF
TRBV7-6	TRBJ2-7	CASSLAAGSEQYF
TRBV12-3/TRBV12-4	TRBJ2-1	CASTSWDRDLNEQFF
TRBV20-1	TRBJ2-1	CSARDEEGLYNEQFF
TRBV10-3	TRBJ1-5	CAISQDHPGGPSNQPQHF
TRBV6-1	TRBJ2-1	CASSEGVADPSNEQFF
TRBV4-3	TRBJ2-3	CAGEDRFCTDTQYF
TRBV7-3	TRBJ1-1	CASSPLSSRNTEAFF
TRBV12-3/TRBV12-4	TRBJ2-7	CASSLGRNEQYF
TRBV12-3/TRBV12-4	TRBJ2-1	CASSLAGTSSYNEQFF
TRBV6-1	TRBJ2-4	CASSDHTRGVTF
TRBV5-1	TRBJ2-7	CASRSRDSQYEQYF
TRBV6-2/TRBV6-3	TRBJ1-5	CASSYGLTQGRTPQHF
TRBV7-3	TRBJ2-5	CASSSGTSETQYF
TRBV7-8	TRBJ2-7	CASSISRGDRAGDEQYF
TRBV2	TRBJ2-3	CASSDQPTGPTQYF
TRBV20-1	TRBJ1-2	CSHSREEHGYTF
TRBV20-1	TRBJ1-1	CSARDSRGTMNTEAFF
TRBV4-3	TRBJ1-1	CASSQGAGQGGMNTEAFF
TRBV29-1	TRBJ2-1	CSVEGGSNEQFF
TRBV6-5	TRBJ1-1	CASNQGAGDTEAFF
TRBV6-2/TRBV6-3	TRBJ2-1	CASSPRHRDYPYNEQFF
TRBV5-5	TRBJ2-7	CASSPERAANYEQYF
TRBV6-2/TRBV6-3	TRBJ2-2	CASSYMGAGELFF
TRBV27	TRBJ1-1	CASSLLGDLGTEAFF
TRBV2	TRBJ2-3	CASTGTSGADTQYF
TRBV9	TRBJ1-2	CASSAPTGRQGYGYTF
TRBV7-9	TRBJ1-6	CASSLEAGVNSPLHF
TRBV28	TRBJ2-5	CASSFYPEGETQYF
TRBV5-1	TRBJ1-2	CASSGPGGLDGYTF
TRBV29-1	TRBJ2-6	CSVEGVSGAGANVLTF
TRBV28	TRBJ2-7	CASSHRGRPYEQYF
TRBV10-3	TRBJ2-7	CATLDRAIYEQYF
TRBV12-3/TRBV12-4	TRBJ2-7	CASSAGTGVNEQYF
TRBV4-3	TRBJ2-2	CASSRTDRVGGELFF